This T cell receptor (beta chain) appears in the sequencing data of a study of radiation and T cells in renal cell carcinoma. In the study overall: Nephrectomy followed 15 Gy stereotactic body radiation by 4 weeks. Broader study findings: Top tumor clonotypes rose in blood 2 weeks post-radiation, then contracted. Without pretreatment biopsies, baseline tumor clonotype presence was undetermined.

Trimming took off 3 bases at V and 9 bases at J, with 9 bases between the two ends. CDR3 length: 12 amino acids. Germline-derived CDR1 and CDR2 are MDHEN and SYDVKM. The time point denotes: blood 2 weeks post-SBRT. Described treatment: 15 Gy SBRT to primary tumor, nephrectomy 4 weeks later. Blood was sampled at baseline, 2 weeks and 4 weeks after SBRT. The method was immunoSEQ multiplex PCR; TCRdb's version includes in-frame clones alone and lacks a portion of them. The sample yields around 75,000 clones, roughly 82% seen once. The count of this clone is one. Its specificity is not known. The receptor was derived from a man aged 60 to 69 with renal cell carcinoma. The V gene is TRBV28, the J gene TRBJ2-1; D might be TRBD2 (5 bases). The sample here was blood, taken from a patient whose treatment included radiotherapy and nephrectomy. CDR3 loop: CASSLELGEQFF. CDR3 in DNA: TGTGCCAGCAGTTTGGAACTAGGTGAGCAGTTCTTC.